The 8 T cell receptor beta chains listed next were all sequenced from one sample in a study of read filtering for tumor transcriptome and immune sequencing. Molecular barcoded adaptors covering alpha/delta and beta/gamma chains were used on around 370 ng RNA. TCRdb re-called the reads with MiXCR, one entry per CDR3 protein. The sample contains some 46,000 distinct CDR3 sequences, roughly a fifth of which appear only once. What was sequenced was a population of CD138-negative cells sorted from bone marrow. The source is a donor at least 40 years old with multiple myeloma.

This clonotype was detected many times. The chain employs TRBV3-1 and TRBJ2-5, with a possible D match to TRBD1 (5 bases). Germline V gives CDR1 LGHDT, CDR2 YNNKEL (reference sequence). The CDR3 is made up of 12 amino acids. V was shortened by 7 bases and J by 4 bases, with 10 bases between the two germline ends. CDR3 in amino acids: CASNQGLETQYF. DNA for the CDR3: TGTGCCAGCAACCAGGGTTTAGAGACCCAGTACTTC.

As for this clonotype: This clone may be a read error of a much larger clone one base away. CDR3 DNA: TGCAGTGCTAGATATATATCGAGCGGCAACATCTTCCCTACGCAGTATTTT. Its protein is CSARYISSGNIFPTQYF. This rearrangement joins TRBV20-1 to TRBJ2-3; tentatively, D is TRBD2 (5 bases). This CDR3 has 17 residues. Germline V gene lookup returns CDR1 DFQATT and CDR2 SNEGSKA (reference sequence). With 2 bases removed from V and 8 bases from J, the gap between germline ends came to 26 bases.

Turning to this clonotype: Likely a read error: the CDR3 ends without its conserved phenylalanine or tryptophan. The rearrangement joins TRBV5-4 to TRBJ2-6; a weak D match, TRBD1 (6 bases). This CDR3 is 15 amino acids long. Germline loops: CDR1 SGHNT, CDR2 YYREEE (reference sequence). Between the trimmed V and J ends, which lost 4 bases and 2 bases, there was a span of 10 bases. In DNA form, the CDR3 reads TGTGCCAGCAGCCTATGGGGGCCTGGGGCCAACGTCCTGACTCTC. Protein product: CASSLWGPGANVLTL.

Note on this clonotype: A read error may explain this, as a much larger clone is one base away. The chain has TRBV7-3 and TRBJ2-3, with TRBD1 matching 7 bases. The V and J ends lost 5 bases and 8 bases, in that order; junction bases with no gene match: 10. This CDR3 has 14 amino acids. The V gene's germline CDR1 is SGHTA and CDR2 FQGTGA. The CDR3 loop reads CASSDPTGPATQYF. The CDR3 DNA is TGTGCCAGCAGCGATCCGACAGGGCCAGCTACGCAGTATTTT. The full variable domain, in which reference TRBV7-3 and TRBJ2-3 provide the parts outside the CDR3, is GAGVSQTPSNKVTEKGKYVELRCDPISGHTALYWYRQSLGQGPEFLIYFQGTGAADDSGLPNDRFFAVRPEGSVSTLKIQRTERGDSAVYLCASSDPTGPATQYFGPGTRLTVL.

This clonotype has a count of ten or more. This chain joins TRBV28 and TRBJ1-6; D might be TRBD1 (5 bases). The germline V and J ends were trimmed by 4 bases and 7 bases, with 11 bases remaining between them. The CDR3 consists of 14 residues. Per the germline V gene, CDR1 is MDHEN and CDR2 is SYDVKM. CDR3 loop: CASSSPGRNSPLHF. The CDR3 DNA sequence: TGTGCCAGCAGTTCACCGGGACGAAATTCACCCCTCCACTTT. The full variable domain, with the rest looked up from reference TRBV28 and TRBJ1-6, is DVKVTQSSRYLVKRTGEKVFLECVQDMDHENMFWYRQDPGLGLRLIYFSYDVKMKEKGDIPEGYSVSREKKERFSLILESASTNQTSMYLCASSSPGRNSPLHFGNGTRLTVT.

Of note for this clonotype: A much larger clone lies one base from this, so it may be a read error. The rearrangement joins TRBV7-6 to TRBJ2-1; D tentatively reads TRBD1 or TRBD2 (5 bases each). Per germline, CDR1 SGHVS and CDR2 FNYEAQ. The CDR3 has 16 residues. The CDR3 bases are TGTGCCAGCAGCGCAACGGGACCGAGCTCCTACAATAAGCAGTTCTTC. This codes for CASSATGPSSYNKQFF.

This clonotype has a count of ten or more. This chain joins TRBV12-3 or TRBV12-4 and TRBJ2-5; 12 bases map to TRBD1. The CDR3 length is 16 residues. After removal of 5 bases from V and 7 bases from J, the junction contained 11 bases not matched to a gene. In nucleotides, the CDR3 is TGTGCCAGCAGTCGACCGGGACAGGGGGCATCCACGACCCAGTACTTC. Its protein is CASSRPGQGASTTQYF.

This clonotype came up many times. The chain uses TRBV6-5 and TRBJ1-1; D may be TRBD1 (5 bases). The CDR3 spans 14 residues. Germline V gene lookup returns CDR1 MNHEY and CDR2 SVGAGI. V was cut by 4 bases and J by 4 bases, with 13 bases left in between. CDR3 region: CASSSQRGGTEAFF. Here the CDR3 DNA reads TGTGCCAGCAGTTCCCAGCGGGGGGGCACTGAAGCTTTCTTT.